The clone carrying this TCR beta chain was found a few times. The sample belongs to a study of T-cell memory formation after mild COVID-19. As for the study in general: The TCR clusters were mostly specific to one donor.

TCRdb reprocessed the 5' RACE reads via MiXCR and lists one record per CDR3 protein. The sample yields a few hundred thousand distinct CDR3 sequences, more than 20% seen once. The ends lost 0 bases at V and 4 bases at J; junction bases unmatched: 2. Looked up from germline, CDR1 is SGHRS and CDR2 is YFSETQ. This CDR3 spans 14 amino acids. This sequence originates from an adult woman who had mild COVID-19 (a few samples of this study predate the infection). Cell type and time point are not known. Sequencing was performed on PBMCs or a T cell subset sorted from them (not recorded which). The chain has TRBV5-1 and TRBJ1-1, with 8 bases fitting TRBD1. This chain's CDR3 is CASSLVQGGTEAFF. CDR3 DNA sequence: TGCGCCAGCAGCTTGGTACAGGGGGGCACTGAAGCTTTCTTT.